This TCR beta chain was recovered during a study of blood T cells in healthy people across ages. Overall study findings and caveats: There was no known CMV status for donors, so expanded clonotype changes were possibly confounded. Greater diversity and more naive CD4+ cells were seen in long-lived donors than in aged donors.

Through a sample-barcoded 5' primer and a J-beta primer mix, a second PCR was run for about 6 to 11 cycles. From the 5' RACE reads, TCRdb called clonotypes with MiXCR, one entry per CDR3 protein. Among about 900,000 distinct CDR3 sequences listed, approximately 59% were seen once. Comment on this clonotype: Antigen specificity is unknown.

This CDR3 is 14 amino acids long. The V end lost 5 bases, the J end lost 5 bases, and 18 bases lay between the germline ends. CDR1 and CDR2 (germline): DFQATT, SNEGSKA (reference sequence). This chain links TRBV20-1 with TRBJ1-2, with a tentative D call TRBD1 (5 bases). This TCR was sampled from a man aged 30-40 years in good health. The source material was blood. The CDR3 protein is CSAYTPTGTYGYTF. CDR3 nucleotides: TGCAGTGCTTACACCCCAACAGGAACTTATGGCTACACCTTC.